A single sample gave rise to the 10 T cell receptor beta chains below, sequenced in a study of T cell responses to AZD1222 COVID-19 vaccine (dated by TCRdb to about 2021). This specimen's time point label, per the study, means: baseline before first vaccination. The library was built by means of the immunoSEQ multiplex PCR assay. As stored in TCRdb, this immuneACCESS dataset retains in-frame rearrangements with V and J assigned. A fraction of the clones does not appear; measured against another copy, unresolved V genes explain less than half of the discrepancy, and the remainder lacks a known reason. The sample records 100,000 to 150,000 clones, about 94% of which are singletons. The top ten clonotypes cover 5.4% of the sample. This specimen consisted of peripheral blood, obtained on day 0 of AZD1222 vaccination. The origin of the receptors is an adult in good health.

The chain uses TRBV4-1 and TRBJ2-7; possible D gene TRBD2, 6 bases. Trimming stripped 1 base from V and 2 bases from J, with 9 bases between. The germline gives CDR1 MGHRA, CDR2 YSYEKL. The CDR3 loop spans 14 amino acids. CDR3 loop: CASSQAGSPYEQYF. CDR3 in DNA: TGCGCCAGCAGCCAAGCCGGGAGCCCCTACGAGCAGTACTTC.

V and J are TRBV27 and TRBJ2-1, with 7 nucleotides matching TRBD1. The germline V gene has CDR1 MNHEY and CDR2 SMNVEV (reference sequence). The CDR3 loop spans 15 amino acids. V was pared by 4 bases and J by 9 bases, with 12 bases of the junction left unmatched. The CDR3 loop is CASSSAGTAVREQFF. The CDR3 region has the DNA TGTGCCAGCAGTTCAGCCGGGACAGCGGTTCGTGAGCAGTTCTTC.

J is TRBJ1-1 and V is TRBV10-3; D remains unclear. The CDR3 sequence is 11 residues long. With 11 bases removed from V and 3 bases from J, the gap between germline ends came to 10 bases. CDR1 and CDR2 from the germline V gene are ENHRY and SYGVKD. This CDR3 reads CAVGRDTEAFF. The CDR3 bases are TGTGCCGTCGGCCGGGACACTGAAGCTTTCTTT.

The gene calls are TRBV3-1 (or the pseudogene TRBV3-2) and TRBJ2-7, with D uncertain. The V gene's germline CDR1 is LGHDT and CDR2 YNNKEL (reference sequence). Trimming stripped 5 bases from V and 0 bases from J, with 8 bases between. CDR3 length equals 13 residues. The CDR3, as DNA: TGTGCCAGCAGCATCTCTCCCTCCTACGAGCAGTACTTC. Protein: CASSISPSYEQYF.

The genes are TRBV20-1 and TRBJ2-2; 10 nucleotides agree with TRBD2. This CDR3 comprises 17 residues. Germline V gene lookup returns CDR1 DFQATT and CDR2 SNEGSKA (reference sequence). The ends lost 3 bases at V and 2 bases at J; junction bases unmatched: 9. The CDR3 reads CSASILAGSANTGELFF. Here the CDR3 DNA reads TGCAGTGCTAGTATACTAGCGGGAAGTGCTAACACCGGGGAGCTGTTTTTT.

This clone was seen once. The rearrangement joins TRBV10-3 to TRBJ2-7, with 10 bases identical to TRBD2. V dropped 6 bases and J dropped 3; count of bases not matched to a gene: 11. The CDR3 covers 16 residues. CDR1 ENHRY and CDR2 SYGVKD come from the germline V gene. CDR3 residues: CAISLDPSGSLYEQYF. CDR3 in DNA: TGTGCCATCAGCCTGGACCCTAGCGGGAGTCTCTACGAGCAGTACTTC.

The chain carries TRBV9 and TRBJ2-7, with TRBD1 matching 7 bases. This CDR3 has 14 amino acids. Germline values: CDR1 SGDLS, CDR2 YYNGEE. The trim removed 0 bases at V and 0 bases at J, leaving 0 bases unmatched. The CDR3 reads CASSVGDSSYEQYF. The CDR3 DNA follows: TGTGCCAGCAGCGTAGGGGACAGCTCCTACGAGCAGTACTTC.

CDR3 sequence (DNA): TGTGCCAGCGGCAGAACTAGCGGGTCAGAATACAATGAGCAGTTCTTC. It yields the protein CASGRTSGSEYNEQFF. The chain employs TRBV9 and TRBJ2-1; 9 positions match TRBD2. J gave up 4 bases and V 7 bases, and 12 bases lay outside the gene matches. CDR1 is SGDLS, CDR2 YYNGEE, per germline. This CDR3 comprises 16 residues.

The V and J genes are TRBV6-2 or TRBV6-3 and TRBJ1-1, with D hard to call. V lost 0 bases to trimming and J lost 5 bases, with 16 bases between them. The CDR3 is 16 amino acids. Germline V CDR1 and CDR2: MNHEY, SVGEGT. The CDR3 region is CASSYSSGGVGTEAFF. The CDR3 DNA is TGTGCCAGCAGTTACTCGAGTGGCGGGGTGGGAACTGAAGCTTTCTTT.

This clone was recorded only once. In DNA form, the CDR3 reads TGTGCCAGCAGCCGGGGGGACAGGGGACCCGAGCAGTACTTC. This translates into CASSRGDRGPEQYF. The rearrangement joins TRBV9 to TRBJ2-7; 10 nucleotides align to TRBD1. Trimming at V came to 4 bases and at J to 6 bases, leaving 7 bases not matched to a gene. Germline CDR1 is SGDLS and CDR2 is YYNGEE. This CDR3 is built from 14 residues.